The present T cell receptor (beta chain) was sequenced within a study of blood T cells in healthy people across ages. Study findings and constraints: Estimated diversity, derived from one million T cells, was regarded as an underestimate.

Donors ranged from 6 to 90 years old and were healthy Caucasians in Russia. The second PCR ran roughly 7 to 11 cycles with a sample-barcoded 5' primer and J-beta primers. TCRdb re-called the 5' RACE reads through MiXCR, storing one row per CDR3 protein. The table includes 700,000 to 900,000 distinct CDR3 sequences, about 55% detected once. On this clonotype itself: Its antigen is unidentified.

The CDR3 runs to 15 residues. The V gene's germline CDR1 is DFQATT and CDR2 SNEGSKA (reference sequence). The rearrangement links TRBV20-1 to TRBJ2-1; D ambiguous. TRBJ2-7 explains the end of the DNA better; the J call may be wrong. The material sequenced was blood. This TCR derives from an elderly man in good health. The CDR3 DNA reads TGCAGTGCTAGAGGTTCGGTTGGCTCCTACAATGAGCAGTACTTC. Residues: CSARGSVGSYNEQYF.